The rows below give T cell receptor beta chains drawn from one sample of a study of T cell repertoires in cytomegalovirus infection. TCRdb passed the reads through MiXCR, listing each CDR3 protein once. The data contain some 940,000 distinct CDR3 sequences, 25% to 40% of them seen just once; the ten biggest clones take up under 15%. No antigen is known for these receptors. The specimen comprised cultured CD8+ T cells from PBMCs, sampled from culture after CMV antigen stimulation. Receptors originate from a human donor in good health (CMV status not recorded). Some clones in this sample may be carry-over from other donors' samples. Each CDR3 is given with its conserved first and last residue. The D gene is left open where the match is weak. A clone size is listed for some rows: how often the clone was seen (once, few, many), or a class if it is expanded.

d_call,v_call,clone_size,j_call,cdr3_nt,cdr3_aa
-,TRBV27,few,TRBJ1-2,TGTGCCAGCAGGATTCCGGGACGGGGGTCGTTCTACACCTTC,CASRIPGRGSFYTF
TRBD1,TRBV19,once,TRBJ1-5,TGTGCCAGTAGTCGGGACAGCTATCAGCCCCAGCATTTT,CASSRDSYQPQHF
-,TRBV4-3,-,TRBJ1-1,TGCGCCAGCAGCCAAAAAGGCCTGAACACTGAAGCTTTCTTT,CASSQKGLNTEAFF
-,TRBV7-6,few,TRBJ2-3,TGTGCCAGCAGTCCAGGGGGGGGAATGACAGATACGCAGTATTTT,CASSPGGGMTDTQYF
-,TRBV4-1,-,TRBJ1-2,TGCGCCAGCAGCCACTTTGGGGACTATGACTATGGCTACACCTTC,CASSHFGDYDYGYTF
-,TRBV7-2,-,TRBJ1-2,TGTGCCAGCAACTTAGGACCTGGCTACACCTTC,CASNLGPGYTF
-,TRBV24-1,-,TRBJ2-3,TGTGCCACCAGTGTGCTAGATACGCAGTATTTT,CATSVLDTQYF
TRBD2,TRBV11-3,few,TRBJ2-1,TGTGCCAGCAGCCTCCCGGCTAGCGGGGGACATGAGCAGTTCTTC,CASSLPASGGHEQFF
-,TRBV4-3,once,TRBJ2-1,TGCGCCAGCAGCCAAGGAGGCCACAGTATGGATGAGCAGTTCTTC,CASSQGGHSMDEQFF
-,TRBV12-3/TRBV12-4,many,TRBJ2-1,TGTGCCAGCAGTTTTAAGGGGGGGTTCGTCAATGAGCAGTTCTTC,CASSFKGGFVNEQFF
-,TRBV12-3/TRBV12-4,-,TRBJ1-2,TGTGCCAGCAGTCCAGCCTTGGCCTATGGCTACACCTTC,CASSPALAYGYTF
-,TRBV7-6,few,TRBJ1-5,TGTGCCAGCAGCTTAGAAGGGGACCCCAATCAGCCCCAGCATTTT,CASSLEGDPNQPQHF
-,TRBV7-9,few,TRBJ2-7,TGTGCCAGCAGCTTGTACGGCGAGCAGTACTTC,CASSLYGEQYF
-,TRBV28,-,TRBJ1-5,TGTGCCAGCAGTTTACGGGGGTCGAGTCAGCCCCAGCATTTT,CASSLRGSSQPQHF
TRBD1,TRBV7-2,many,TRBJ2-1,TGTGCCAGCAGCTTAGGGGGACAGGAAATCTACAATGAGCAGTTCTTC,CASSLGGQEIYNEQFF
-,TRBV10-3,few,TRBJ1-2,TGTGCCATCAGCCCGGGTCAGACCTATGGCTACACCTTC,CAISPGQTYGYTF
-,TRBV10-3,-,TRBJ2-7,TGTGCCATCAGTGACCCAGAGACACCCCGCCACGAGCAGTACTTC,CAISDPETPRHEQYF
-,TRBV19,few,TRBJ1-6,TGTGCCAGTAGTCCCTCGCTGGATAATTCACCCCTCCACTTT,CASSPSLDNSPLHF
-,TRBV4-1,-,TRBJ1-1,TGCGCCAGCAGCCACCCCGGGAGGATCACTGAAGCTTTCTTT,CASSHPGRITEAFF
-,TRBV28,-,TRBJ1-2,TGTGCCAGCAGTCCCCCCGACGGGAGAGGAGGCTACACCTTC,CASSPPDGRGGYTF
-,TRBV20-1,few,TRBJ1-2,TGCAGTGGGAGCGAGGGTCTCTATGGCTACACCTTC,CSGSEGLYGYTF
-,TRBV12-3/TRBV12-4,few,TRBJ2-1,TGTGCCAGCACCCCAGGTGGGGGCTACAATGAGCAGTTCTTC,CASTPGGGYNEQFF
-,TRBV6-1,few,TRBJ2-1,TGTGCCAGCAGTTATCCGGACGGCCAAGAGCAGTTCTTC,CASSYPDGQEQFF
-,TRBV28,-,TRBJ1-4,TGTGCCAGCAATCTCCGGGGGAGAGACTCAACTAATGAAAAACTGTTTTTT,CASNLRGRDSTNEKLFF
-,TRBV6-2/TRBV6-3,-,TRBJ1-2,TGTGCCAGCAGTTACGGGACGGGACTGGCGAGCTACACCTTC,CASSYGTGLASYTF
-,TRBV28,-,TRBJ2-6,TGTACCAGCAGTCCCCGGTTCTCTGGGGCCAACGTCCTGACTTTC,CTSSPRFSGANVLTF
-,TRBV6-5,many,TRBJ2-1,TGTGCCAGCCGAAGTCGGTTGAGGGACTGGAACTCCTACAATGAGCAGTTCTTC,CASRSRLRDWNSYNEQFF
-,TRBV6-2/TRBV6-3,-,TRBJ2-2,TGTGCCAGCAGTTACGTGAAGCCACCGAACACCGGGGAGCTGTTTTTT,CASSYVKPPNTGELFF
-,TRBV27,-,TRBJ1-1,TGTGCCAACAAGGGCGACAGGGCTTTCTTT,CANKGDRAFF
-,TRBV6-1,many,TRBJ1-6,TGTGCCAGCAGTGAGAAGGGACCGAAAGGTTCACCCCTCCACTTT,CASSEKGPKGSPLHF
-,TRBV6-1,many,TRBJ2-7,TGTGCCAGCACTTGGGCAGGAGACTCCTACGAGCAGTACTTC,CASTWAGDSYEQYF
-,TRBV19,-,TRBJ2-3,TGTGCCAGTAGCCGGGGGGCTGCGGACACAGATACGCAGTATTTT,CASSRGAADTDTQYF
-,TRBV5-6,-,TRBJ1-2,TGTGCCAGCAGCTTTAGAACCCAGGGAAACTATGGCTACACCTTC,CASSFRTQGNYGYTF